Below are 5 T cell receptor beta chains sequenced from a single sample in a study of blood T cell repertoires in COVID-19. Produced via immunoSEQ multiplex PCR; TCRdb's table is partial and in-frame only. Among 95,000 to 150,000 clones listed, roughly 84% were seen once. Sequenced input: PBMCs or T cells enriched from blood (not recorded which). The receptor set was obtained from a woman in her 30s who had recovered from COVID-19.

CDR3 residues: CASSLGVLRETGNEQFF. The DNA for the CDR3 is TGTGCCAGCAGCTTAGGCGTTTTACGGGAGACGGGCAATGAGCAGTTCTTC. The rearrangement joins TRBV7-3 to TRBJ2-1; D perhaps matches TRBD2 (6 bases). The CDR3 consists of 17 residues. Trimming cost V 2 bases and J 6 bases, with 20 bases left between them. Germline V lookup: CDR1 SGHTA, CDR2 FQGTGA.

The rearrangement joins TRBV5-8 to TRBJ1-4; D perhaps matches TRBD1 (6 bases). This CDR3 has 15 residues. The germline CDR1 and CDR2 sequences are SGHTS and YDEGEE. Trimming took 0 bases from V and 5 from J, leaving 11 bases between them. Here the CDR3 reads CASSLGLDRNEKLFF. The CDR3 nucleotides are TGTGCCAGCAGCTTGGGGCTGGACAGAAATGAAAAACTGTTTTTT.

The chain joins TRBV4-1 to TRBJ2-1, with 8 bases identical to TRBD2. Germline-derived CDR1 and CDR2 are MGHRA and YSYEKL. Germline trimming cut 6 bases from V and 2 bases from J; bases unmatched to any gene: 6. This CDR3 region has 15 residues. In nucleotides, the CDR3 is TGCGCCAGCAGTTCCCAGCGGGAGCCCTACAATGAGCAGTTCTTC. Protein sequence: CASSSQREPYNEQFF.

The CDR3 DNA reads as TGTGCCATCAGCCGACAGGAGAACACAGATACGCAGTATTTT. Translated, it gives CAISRQENTDTQYF. The chain uses TRBV10-3 and TRBJ2-3; D possibly corresponds to TRBD1 (6 bases). V was clipped by 6 bases and J by 2 bases, with 12 bases between them. There are 14 residues in the CDR3. Germline CDR1 reads ENHRY; CDR2 reads SYGVKD.

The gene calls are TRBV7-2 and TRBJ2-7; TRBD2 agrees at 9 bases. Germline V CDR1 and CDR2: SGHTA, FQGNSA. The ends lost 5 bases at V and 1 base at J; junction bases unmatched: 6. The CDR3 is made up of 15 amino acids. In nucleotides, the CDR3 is TGTGCCAGCAGCCGGGCGGGAGGGAAGTCCTACGAGCAGTACTTC. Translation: CASSRAGGKSYEQYF.